This is a list of T cell receptor beta chains from one sample in a study of blood T cell repertoires in COVID-19. The table came from immunoSEQ multiplex PCR; TCRdb's copy has only in-frame clones and leaves some out. This sample has about 50,000 clones; roughly 85% occur once, and the top ten carry around 13%. Source material: peripheral blood. These receptors were obtained from a human donor in a cohort sampled during active COVID-19. Each CDR3 is given with its conserved first and last residue. Fields, in order: V gene, D gene, J gene, clone size, CDR3 protein, CDR3 DNA. A D gene is named only where the DNA matches it firmly. Clone size is given for some rows only: seen once, a few or many times, or a class if the clone is expanded.

v_call: TRBV6-2/TRBV6-3; d_call: TRBD2; j_call: TRBJ2-3; clone_size: NA; cdr3_aa: CASSYRGGRADTQYF; cdr3_nt: TGTGCCAGCAGTTACCGGGGGGGCAGGGCAGATACGCAGTATTTT
v_call: TRBV10-3; d_call: TRBD1; j_call: TRBJ1-2; clone_size: NA; cdr3_aa: CAISETGVYGYTF; cdr3_nt: TGTGCCATCAGTGAGACAGGGGTCTATGGCTACACCTTC
v_call: TRBV5-1; d_call: NA; j_call: TRBJ2-7; clone_size: NA; cdr3_aa: CASSSVHSGVSEQYF; cdr3_nt: TGCGCCAGCAGTTCGGTTCATTCTGGAGTCTCCGAGCAGTACTTC
v_call: TRBV7-6; d_call: TRBD1; j_call: TRBJ2-7; clone_size: once; cdr3_aa: CASSPNRGTGSHEQYF; cdr3_nt: TGTGCCAGCAGCCCAAACAGAGGGACAGGATCACACGAGCAGTACTTC
v_call: TRBV7-6; d_call: NA; j_call: TRBJ2-1; clone_size: NA; cdr3_aa: CASSLEAGSGPNNEQFF; cdr3_nt: TGTGCCAGCAGCTTAGAGGCGGGGAGTGGCCCCAACAATGAGCAGTTCTTC
v_call: TRBV19; d_call: NA; j_call: TRBJ1-2; clone_size: NA; cdr3_aa: CASTFQVANYGYTF; cdr3_nt: TGTGCCAGTACCTTCCAGGTAGCTAACTATGGCTACACCTTC
v_call: TRBV10-3; d_call: TRBD1; j_call: TRBJ2-7; clone_size: few; cdr3_aa: CAIEGQGSPEQYF; cdr3_nt: TGTGCCATCGAGGGACAGGGGTCTCCCGAGCAGTACTTC
v_call: TRBV6-2/TRBV6-3; d_call: NA; j_call: TRBJ1-2; clone_size: NA; cdr3_aa: CASSPHPDSEAFYGYTF; cdr3_nt: TGTGCCAGCAGCCCTCACCCGGACAGCGAAGCCTTCTATGGCTACACCTTC
v_call: TRBV7-7; d_call: TRBD1; j_call: TRBJ2-5; clone_size: once; cdr3_aa: CASSKSTGTGRETQYF; cdr3_nt: TGTGCCAGCAGCAAGTCCACCGGGACAGGGAGAGAGACCCAGTACTTC
v_call: TRBV28; d_call: NA; j_call: TRBJ2-7; clone_size: NA; cdr3_aa: CASSLQGPYEQYF; cdr3_nt: TGTGCCAGCAGTTTACAGGGCCCCTACGAGCAGTACTTC
v_call: TRBV5-6; d_call: NA; j_call: TRBJ1-2; clone_size: NA; cdr3_aa: CASSRNRVNYGYTF; cdr3_nt: TGTGCCAGCAGCAGAAACAGGGTTAACTATGGCTACACCTTC
v_call: TRBV12-3/TRBV12-4; d_call: NA; j_call: TRBJ1-1; clone_size: NA; cdr3_aa: CASNPSGAREAFF; cdr3_nt: TGTGCCAGCAACCCGAGCGGGGCTCGGGAAGCTTTCTTT
v_call: TRBV7-3; d_call: TRBD2; j_call: TRBJ2-7; clone_size: NA; cdr3_aa: CASSLIPSGEGEQYF; cdr3_nt: TGTGCCAGCAGCTTAATTCCTAGCGGGGAGGGCGAGCAGTACTTC
v_call: TRBV5-5; d_call: TRBD1; j_call: TRBJ1-4; clone_size: NA; cdr3_aa: CASSLPRTGVGEKLFF; cdr3_nt: TGTGCCAGCAGCTTACCTCGAACAGGGGTAGGGGAAAAACTGTTTTTT